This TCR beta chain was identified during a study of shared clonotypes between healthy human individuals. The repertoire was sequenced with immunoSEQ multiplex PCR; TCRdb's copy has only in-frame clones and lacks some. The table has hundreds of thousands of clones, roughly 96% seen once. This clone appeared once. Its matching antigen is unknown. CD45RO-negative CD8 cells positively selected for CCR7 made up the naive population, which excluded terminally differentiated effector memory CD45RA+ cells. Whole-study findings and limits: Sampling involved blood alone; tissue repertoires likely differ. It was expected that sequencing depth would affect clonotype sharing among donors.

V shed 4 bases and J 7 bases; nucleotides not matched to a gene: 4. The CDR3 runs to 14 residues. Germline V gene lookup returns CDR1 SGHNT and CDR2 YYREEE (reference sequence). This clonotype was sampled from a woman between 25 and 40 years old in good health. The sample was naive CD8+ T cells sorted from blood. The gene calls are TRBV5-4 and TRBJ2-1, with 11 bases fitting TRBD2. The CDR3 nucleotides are TGTGCCAGCAGCCCCAGACTAGCGGGAAATGAGCAGTTCTTC. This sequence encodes CASSPRLAGNEQFF.